A selection of T cell receptor beta chains follows, all from one sample in a study of cytomegalovirus exposure and HLA in healthy donors. Clones were read by immunoSEQ multiplex PCR, and TCRdb kept only the in-frame ones, dropping some. This sample has approximately 260,000 clones, with around 90% found just once. The sequencing sample was made of PBMCs. These receptors were taken from a girl aged 2-10 years in good health and CMV-seronegative. Each CDR3 is given with its conserved first and last residue. The order of the fields is V gene, J gene, D gene, clone size, CDR3 protein, CDR3 DNA. A D gene is named only where the DNA matches it firmly. The size entry is marked missing in some rows and otherwise reads once, few, many or a size class.

V: TRBV2; J: TRBJ1-2; D: NA; size: NA; CDR3: CASSEGGNYGYTF; DNA: TGTGCCAGCAGTGAAGGGGGCAACTATGGCTACACCTTC
V: TRBV19; J: TRBJ1-5; D: NA; size: NA; CDR3: CASREYRYSNQPQHF; DNA: TGTGCCAGTAGGGAATACAGGTATAGCAATCAGCCCCAGCATTTT
V: TRBV19; J: TRBJ2-5; D: TRBD1; size: NA; CDR3: CASSSGQKTGETQYF; DNA: TGTGCCAGTAGTTCGGGACAGAAAACGGGCGAGACCCAGTACTTC
V: TRBV7-2; J: TRBJ1-2; D: NA; size: NA; CDR3: CASRFAGSYGYTF; DNA: TGTGCCAGCAGGTTCGCTGGGAGCTATGGCTACACCTTC
V: TRBV11-1; J: TRBJ2-3; D: TRBD2; size: NA; CDR3: CASSHWTSGSTDTQYF; DNA: TGTGCCAGCAGCCATTGGACTAGCGGGAGCACAGATACGCAGTATTTT
V: TRBV6-1; J: TRBJ1-1; D: NA; size: NA; CDR3: CASSAQGPSVTEAFF; DNA: TGTGCCAGCAGTGCCCAGGGGCCCTCGGTAACTGAAGCTTTCTTT
V: TRBV4-1; J: TRBJ2-7; D: NA; size: NA; CDR3: CASSQERLGEQYF; DNA: TGCGCCAGCAGCCAAGAAAGGCTAGGTGAGCAGTACTTC
V: TRBV6-6; J: TRBJ2-5; D: NA; size: NA; CDR3: CASSPPEGRKETQYF; DNA: TGTGCCAGCAGTCCACCGGAGGGCAGGAAAGAGACCCAGTACTTC
V: TRBV10-3; J: TRBJ1-1; D: TRBD1; size: NA; CDR3: CAISDPEQGQNTEAFF; DNA: TGTGCCATCAGTGATCCTGAACAGGGGCAGAACACTGAAGCTTTCTTT
V: TRBV29-1; J: TRBJ1-2; D: TRBD1; size: NA; CDR3: CSVARGGGQGSGYTF; DNA: TGCAGCGTCGCCCGAGGTGGGGGACAGGGTAGCGGCTACACCTTC
V: TRBV10-3; J: TRBJ2-5; D: NA; size: NA; CDR3: CAISELVQETQYF; DNA: TGTGCCATCAGTGAGTTAGTGCAAGAGACCCAGTACTTC
V: TRBV5-8; J: TRBJ2-1; D: NA; size: NA; CDR3: CASSLGRVSYNEQFF; DNA: TGTGCCAGCAGCTTGGGCCGGGTCTCCTACAATGAGCAGTTCTTC
V: TRBV5-1; J: TRBJ2-5; D: TRBD1; size: NA; CDR3: CASGTGGETQYF; DNA: TGCGCCAGTGGGACAGGGGGAGAGACCCAGTACTTC
V: TRBV29-1; J: TRBJ2-5; D: TRBD1; size: NA; CDR3: CSVGQGGRETQYF; DNA: TGCAGCGTTGGACAGGGGGGGAGGGAGACCCAGTACTTC
V: TRBV5-1; J: TRBJ2-1; D: NA; size: once; CDR3: CASSGEGRGSYNEQFF; DNA: TGCGCCAGCAGCGGGGAGGGCAGGGGCTCCTACAATGAGCAGTTCTTC
V: TRBV4-2; J: TRBJ2-3; D: NA; size: NA; CDR3: CASSPSRGEWVIDTQYF; DNA: TGTGCCAGCAGCCCGTCCAGGGGGGAGTGGGTGATAGATACGCAGTATTTT
V: TRBV6-6; J: TRBJ1-5; D: NA; size: NA; CDR3: CASSYPAGASNQPQHF; DNA: TGTGCCAGCAGTTACCCTGCTGGAGCTAGCAATCAGCCCCAGCATTTT